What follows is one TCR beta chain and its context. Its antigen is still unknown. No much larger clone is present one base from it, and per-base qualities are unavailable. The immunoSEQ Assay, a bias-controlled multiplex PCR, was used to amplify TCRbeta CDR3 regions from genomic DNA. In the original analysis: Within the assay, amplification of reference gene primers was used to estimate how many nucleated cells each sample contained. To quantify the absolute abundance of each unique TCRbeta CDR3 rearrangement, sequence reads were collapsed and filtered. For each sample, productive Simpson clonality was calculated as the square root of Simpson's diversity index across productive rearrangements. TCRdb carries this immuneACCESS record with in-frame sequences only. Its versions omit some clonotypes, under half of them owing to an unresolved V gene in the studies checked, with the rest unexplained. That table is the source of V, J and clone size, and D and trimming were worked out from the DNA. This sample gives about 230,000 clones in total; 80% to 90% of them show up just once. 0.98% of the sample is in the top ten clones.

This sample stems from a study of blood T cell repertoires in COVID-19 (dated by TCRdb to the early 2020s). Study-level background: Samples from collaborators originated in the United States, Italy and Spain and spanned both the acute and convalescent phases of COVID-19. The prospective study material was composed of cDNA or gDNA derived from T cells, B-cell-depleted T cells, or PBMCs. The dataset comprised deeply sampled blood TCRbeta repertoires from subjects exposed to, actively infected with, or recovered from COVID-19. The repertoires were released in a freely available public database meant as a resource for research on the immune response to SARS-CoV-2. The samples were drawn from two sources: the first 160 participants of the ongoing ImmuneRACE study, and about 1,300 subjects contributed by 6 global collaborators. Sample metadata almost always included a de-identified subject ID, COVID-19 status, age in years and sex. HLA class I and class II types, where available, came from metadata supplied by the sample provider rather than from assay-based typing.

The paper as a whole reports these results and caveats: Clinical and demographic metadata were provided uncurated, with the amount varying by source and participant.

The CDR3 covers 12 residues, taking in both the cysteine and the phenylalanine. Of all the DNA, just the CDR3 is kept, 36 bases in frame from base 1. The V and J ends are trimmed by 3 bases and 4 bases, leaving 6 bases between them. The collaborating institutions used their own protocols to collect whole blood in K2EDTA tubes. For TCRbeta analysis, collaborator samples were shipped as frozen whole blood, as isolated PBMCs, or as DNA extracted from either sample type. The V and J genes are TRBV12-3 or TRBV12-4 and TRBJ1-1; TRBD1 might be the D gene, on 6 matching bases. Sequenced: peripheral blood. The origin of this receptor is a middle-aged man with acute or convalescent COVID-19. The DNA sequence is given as TGTGCCAGCAGTTTGGACAGCACTGAAGCTTTCTTT. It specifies CASSLDSTEAFF.